The rows below give T cell receptor beta chains drawn from one sample of a study of blood T cells in healthy people across ages. TCRdb processed the 5' RACE reads anew with MiXCR; each CDR3 protein has one entry. The sample shows around 1.7 million distinct CDR3 sequences, roughly 28% of them seen only once. The sequencing input was blood. The receptors come from a woman aged 30 to 39 in good health. Each CDR3 is given with its conserved first and last residue. A D gene is named only where the DNA matches it firmly.

v_gene	j_gene	d_gene	CDR3aa
TRBV7-9	TRBJ2-1	TRBD2	CASSLRGVVDEQFF
TRBV24-1	TRBJ2-1	TRBD2	CATSVGGSLDEQFF
TRBV7-9	TRBJ1-2	TRBD1	CASSSTDRASGYTF
TRBV7-8	TRBJ1-1	NA	CASLGGRVTEAFF
TRBV20-1	TRBJ2-3	NA	CSVPKARWDTDTQYF
TRBV21-1	TRBJ2-5	NA	CASSIVGRQETQYF
TRBV19	TRBJ2-3	NA	CASSFGQLPDTQYF
TRBV12-3/TRBV12-4	TRBJ2-6	NA	CASSFGGEVLTF
TRBV7-9	TRBJ1-1	NA	CASSLEVVHVGAEAFF
TRBV7-2	TRBJ2-1	NA	CASSLGQALEQFF
TRBV28	TRBJ1-1	NA	CASSLEFRDNTEAFF